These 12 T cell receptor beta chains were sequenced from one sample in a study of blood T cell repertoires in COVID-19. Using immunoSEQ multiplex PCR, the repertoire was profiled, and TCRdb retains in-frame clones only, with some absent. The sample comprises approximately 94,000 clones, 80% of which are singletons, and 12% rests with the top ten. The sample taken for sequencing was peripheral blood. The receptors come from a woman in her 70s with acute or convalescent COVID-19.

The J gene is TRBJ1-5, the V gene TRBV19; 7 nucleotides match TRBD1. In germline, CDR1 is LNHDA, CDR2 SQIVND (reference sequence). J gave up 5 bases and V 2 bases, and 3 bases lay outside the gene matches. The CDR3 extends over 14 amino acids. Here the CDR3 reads CASSIRQGYQPQHF. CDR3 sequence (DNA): TGTGCCAGTAGTATAAGACAGGGCTATCAGCCCCAGCATTTT.

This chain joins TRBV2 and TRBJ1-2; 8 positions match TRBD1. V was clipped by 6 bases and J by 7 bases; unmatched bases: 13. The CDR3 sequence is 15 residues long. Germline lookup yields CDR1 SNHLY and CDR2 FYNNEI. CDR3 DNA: TGTGCCAGCAGGGCGACTGGACAGGGTATAGGTGGCTACACCTTC. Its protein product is CASRATGQGIGGYTF.

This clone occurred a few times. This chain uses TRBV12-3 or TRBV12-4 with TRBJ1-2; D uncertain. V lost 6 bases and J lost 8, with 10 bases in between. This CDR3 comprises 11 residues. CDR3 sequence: CASRLREGYTF. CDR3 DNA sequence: TGTGCCAGCAGGTTGAGGGAAGGCTACACCTTC.

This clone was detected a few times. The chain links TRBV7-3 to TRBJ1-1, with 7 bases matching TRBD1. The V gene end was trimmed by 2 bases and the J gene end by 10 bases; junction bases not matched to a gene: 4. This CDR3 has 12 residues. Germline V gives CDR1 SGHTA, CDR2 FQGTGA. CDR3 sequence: CASSLDRERAFF. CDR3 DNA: TGTGCCAGCAGCTTAGACAGGGAGCGAGCTTTCTTT.

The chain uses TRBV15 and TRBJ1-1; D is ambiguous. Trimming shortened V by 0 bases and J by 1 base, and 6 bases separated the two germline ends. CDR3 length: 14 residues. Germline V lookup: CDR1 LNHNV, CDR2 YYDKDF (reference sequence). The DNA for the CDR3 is TGTGCCACCAGCAGAGAACCAGGGAACACTGAAGCTTTCTTT. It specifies CATSREPGNTEAFF.

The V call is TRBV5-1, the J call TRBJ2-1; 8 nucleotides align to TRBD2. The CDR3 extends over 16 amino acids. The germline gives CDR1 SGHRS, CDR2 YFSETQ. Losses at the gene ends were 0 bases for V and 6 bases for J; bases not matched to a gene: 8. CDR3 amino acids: CASSLESAGGFNEQFF. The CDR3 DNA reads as TGCGCCAGCAGCTTGGAATCGGCGGGGGGCTTCAATGAGCAGTTCTTC.

The CDR3: CASSQDGLAELPGELFF. The CDR3 nucleotides read TGCGCCAGCAGCCAAGACGGGCTAGCGGAACTTCCCGGGGAGCTGTTTTTT. The chain uses TRBV4-1 and TRBJ2-2, with 7 positions matching TRBD2. This CDR3 region has 17 residues. The trim removed 0 bases at V and 6 bases at J, leaving 10 bases unmatched. Germline values: CDR1 MGHRA, CDR2 YSYEKL.

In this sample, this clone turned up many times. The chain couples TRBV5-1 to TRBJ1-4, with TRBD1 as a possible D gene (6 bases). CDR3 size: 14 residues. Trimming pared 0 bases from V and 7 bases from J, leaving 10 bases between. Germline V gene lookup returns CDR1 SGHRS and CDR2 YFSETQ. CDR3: CASSLGRGGEKLFF. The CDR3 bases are TGCGCCAGCAGCTTGGGCAGGGGCGGTGAAAAACTGTTTTTT. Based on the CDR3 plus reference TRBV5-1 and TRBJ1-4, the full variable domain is KAGVTQTPRYLIKTRGQQVTLSCSPISGHRSVSWYQQTPGQGLQFLFEYFSETQRNKGNFPGRFSGRQFSNSRSEMNVSTLELGDSALYLCASSLGRGGEKLFFGSGTQLSVL.

The CDR3 protein is CASSPRGAEEQYV. The CDR3, as DNA: TGTGCCAGCTCACCCCGCGGAGCTGAAGAGCAGTACGTC. The chain has TRBV18 and TRBJ2-7; no clear D gene. V shed 3 bases and J shed 7 bases, with 13 bases lying between them. The CDR3 has 13 residues. Germline assignment: CDR1 KGHSH and CDR2 LQKENI.

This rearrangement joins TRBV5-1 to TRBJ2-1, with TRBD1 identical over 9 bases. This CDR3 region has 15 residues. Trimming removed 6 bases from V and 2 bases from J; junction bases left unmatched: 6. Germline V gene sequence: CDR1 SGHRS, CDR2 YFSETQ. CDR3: CASIPGQGPYNEQFF. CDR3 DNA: TGCGCCAGCATCCCGGGACAGGGACCCTACAATGAGCAGTTCTTC.

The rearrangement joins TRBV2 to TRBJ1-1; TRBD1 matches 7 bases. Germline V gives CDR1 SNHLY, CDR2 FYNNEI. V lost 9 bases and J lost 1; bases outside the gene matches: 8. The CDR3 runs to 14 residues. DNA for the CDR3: TGTGCCAGTCTAACAGGGGCAGGGAACACTGAAGCTTTCTTT. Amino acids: CASLTGAGNTEAFF.

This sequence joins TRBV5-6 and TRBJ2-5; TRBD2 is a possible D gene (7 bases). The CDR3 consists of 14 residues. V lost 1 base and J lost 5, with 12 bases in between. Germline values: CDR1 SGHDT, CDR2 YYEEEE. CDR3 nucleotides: TGTGCCAGCAGCTTGTCGGGGGGCGGGGAGACCCAGTACTTC. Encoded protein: CASSLSGGGETQYF.